These T cell receptor beta chains were read from a single sample in a study of OX40 agonist ivuxolimab in advanced cancers. Clones were sequenced by immunoSEQ multiplex PCR, and TCRdb holds only the in-frame ones, with some missing. This sample has around 80,000 clones; about 87% occur once, and the top ten carry 2% to 3%. Here the sequenced sample was CD4+ or CD8+ T cells sorted from blood, taken in a trial of the OX40 agonist ivuxolimab. The receptors originated from an adult with an advanced solid tumor such as melanoma, head and neck, liver or kidney cancer. The CDR3 runs from the conserved cysteine through the conserved F or W. A D gene is named only where the DNA matches it firmly. Expanded clones are given a class, and other clones once, few, many or no size at all.

V,D,size,length,J,DNA,CDR3
TRBV4-3,-,-,14,TRBJ1-4,TGCGCCAGCAGCCAGGGGGCAACTAATGAAAAACTGTTTTTT,CASSQGATNEKLFF
TRBV2,TRBD1,-,16,TRBJ1-2,TGTGCCAGCAGTGAGGGCGGGACAGCTAATAACTATGGCTACACCTTC,CASSEGGTANNYGYTF
TRBV27,-,-,14,TRBJ1-5,TGTGCCAGCAGTTCAGGCAGTAGCAATCAGCCCCAGCATTTT,CASSSGSSNQPQHF
TRBV7-3,TRBD2,once,17,TRBJ2-3,TGTGCCAGCAGCAGCTTACGGGGGAGCGGGGGCACAGATACGCAGTATTTT,CASSSLRGSGGTDTQYF
TRBV28,TRBD1,few,15,TRBJ1-2,TGTGCCATCCTTAAAAAGACAGGGATTAATGGTGGCTACACCTTC,CAILKKTGINGGYTF
TRBV4-3,-,-,17,TRBJ1-6,TGCGCCAGCAGCCAAGGAAGCTCGGGGCTAGGGAGGTCACCCCTCCACTTT,CASSQGSSGLGRSPLHF
TRBV7-7,TRBD1,-,14,TRBJ2-5,TGTGCCAGCAGTCGGGACAGGGAATCGGAGACCCAGTACTTC,CASSRDRESETQYF
TRBV6-5,-,few,13,TRBJ1-2,TGTGCCAGCAGTTCCCCGGAGCTTGGGGGCTACACCTTC,CASSSPELGGYTF
TRBV7-2,-,-,12,TRBJ1-1,TGTGCCAGCAGCTCCTCAAGGCTTGAAGCTTTCTTT,CASSSSRLEAFF
TRBV5-1,TRBD1,-,16,TRBJ2-3,TGCGCCAGCAGCTTACAAGGGGACAGGGGGAGGGATACGCAGTATTTT,CASSLQGDRGRDTQYF
TRBV18,TRBD1,-,15,TRBJ1-2,TGTGCCAGCTCACCAATTCGACAGGGAAACTATGGCTACACCTTC,CASSPIRQGNYGYTF
TRBV2,-,few,16,TRBJ1-1,TGTGCCAGCAGTGATGTGGTGGGGCGGATGAACACTGAAGCTTTCTTT,CASSDVVGRMNTEAFF
TRBV19,-,once,16,TRBJ2-7,TGTGCCAGTAGTATGGGGGGGCTCGGTTTGGTCTACGAGCAGTACTTC,CASSMGGLGLVYEQYF
TRBV10-3,TRBD2,once,15,TRBJ2-3,TGTGCCATCAGTCCCGGGACTAGGGGCACAGATACGCAGTATTTT,CAISPGTRGTDTQYF
TRBV5-4,TRBD1,-,16,TRBJ2-3,TGTGCCAGCAGCATGACAGGGGGCATGAACACAGATACGCAGTATTTT,CASSMTGGMNTDTQYF
TRBV5-1,-,-,16,TRBJ1-4,TGCGCCAGCAGCCTCCCAGGGCCAGGCACTAATGAAAAACTGTTTTTT,CASSLPGPGTNEKLFF
TRBV6-6,-,-,14,TRBJ2-2,TGTGCCAGCAGTTACTCCTTGAACACCGGGGAGCTGTTTTTT,CASSYSLNTGELFF
TRBV7-2,-,-,16,TRBJ1-4,TGTGCCAGCAGCTTAAGATCTGGCAGGGGAAATGAAAAACTGTTTTTT,CASSLRSGRGNEKLFF
TRBV5-4,-,-,15,TRBJ2-4,TGTGCCAGCAGCTTGTTAAGAGGGGCCAAAAACATTCAGTACTTC,CASSLLRGAKNIQYF
TRBV4-3,-,-,18,TRBJ1-2,TGCGCCAGCAGCCAAGATTTTCTGGCAGGGAGGTTCAACTATGGCTACACCTTC,CASSQDFLAGRFNYGYTF
TRBV7-8,TRBD2,-,13,TRBJ2-2,TGTGCCAGCAGCAGGACTAGCGGGGGGGAGCTGTTTTTT,CASSRTSGGELFF
TRBV7-9,TRBD1,once,16,TRBJ1-1,TGTGCCAGCAGCTTTTTACCGGGACAGGGGAACACTGAAGCTTTCTTT,CASSFLPGQGNTEAFF
TRBV7-9,TRBD1,few,14,TRBJ1-6,TGTGCCAGCAGCCTGACAGGGTTGAATTCACCCCTCCACTTT,CASSLTGLNSPLHF
TRBV30,-,-,14,TRBJ2-3,TGTGCCTGGAGTGCCGCGGGGTCCACAGATACGCAGTATTTT,CAWSAAGSTDTQYF
TRBV9,TRBD1,-,16,TRBJ2-2,TGTGCCAGCAGCGGAAGGACAGGGTTCATGCCCGGGGAGCTGTTTTTT,CASSGRTGFMPGELFF
TRBV4-2,TRBD1,-,16,TRBJ1-5,TGTGCCAGCAGCCAAGACACGGGACAGCAAAATCAGCCCCAGCATTTT,CASSQDTGQQNQPQHF
TRBV9,TRBD2,-,16,TRBJ2-1,TGTGCCAGCAGCTCGCCGGCGGGGGGGATTGAGAATGAGCAGTTCTTC,CASSSPAGGIENEQFF
TRBV5-1,-,-,15,TRBJ1-6,TGCGCCAGCAGCTTAAGTCCAGAATATAATTCACCCCTCCACTTT,CASSLSPEYNSPLHF
TRBV7-3,TRBD2,-,15,TRBJ2-3,TGTGCCAGCAGCCGTAAGGCTAGCGGTACAGATACGCAGTATTTT,CASSRKASGTDTQYF
TRBV5-6,-,-,14,TRBJ1-6,TGTGCCAGCAGTACAGCACAGTATAATTCACCCCTCCACTTT,CASSTAQYNSPLHF
TRBV30,-,-,13,TRBJ1-5,TGTGCCTGGAGTGCGGGTATCAATCAGCCCCAGCATTTT,CAWSAGINQPQHF
TRBV28,-,-,13,TRBJ1-2,TGTGCCAGCGGTCAACAGGGTTTCTATGGCTACACCTTC,CASGQQGFYGYTF
TRBV28,TRBD1,-,16,TRBJ1-2,TGTGCCAGCAGTTCACCGGGACAGGGGGGGCTCTATGGCTACACCTTC,CASSSPGQGGLYGYTF